Presented here are 9 T cell receptor beta chains from one specimen sequenced in a study of CD8 T cells in ankylosing spondylitis. TCRdb re-derived calls from the 5' RACE reads in MiXCR, one entry per CDR3 protein. The top ten clones hold approximately 3.3% of a sample with under 150,000 distinct CDR3 sequences, approximately 9.7% of them seen once. The sequenced material came from blood, either unsorted or a sorted T cell fraction (not recorded which). These receptors all stem from a male donor with ankylosing spondylitis or in good health (not recorded which).

This clonotype was counted ten times or more. The chain has TRBV6-5 and TRBJ2-7, with D maybe TRBD2 (5 bases). Looked up from germline, CDR1 is MNHEY and CDR2 is SVGAGI. Deletions cut 0 bases from V and 7 bases from J, with 13 bases between. This CDR3 comprises 14 residues. The CDR3 bases are TGTGCCAGCAGTTACTCGCTCGGGTCGGGGGAGCAGTACTTC. This encodes CASSYSLGSGEQYF.

This clonotype was detected a few times. V gene TRBV20-1 combines with J gene TRBJ2-7; 7 positions match TRBD2. Germline V gene data show CDR1 as DFQATT and CDR2 as SNEGSKA (reference sequence). The ends lost 3 bases at V and 2 bases at J; junction bases unmatched: 10. This CDR3 comprises 15 residues. The CDR3, as DNA: TGCAGTGCTAGTGCTACGGGGGGATGGACCTACGAGCAGTACTTC. Protein sequence: CSASATGGWTYEQYF.

This clonotype has more than one count but fewer than ten. In DNA form, the CDR3 reads TGTGCCAGCTACACCGTTGGGGCGAACCCCCAAGAGACCCAGTACTTC. It codes for CASYTVGANPQETQYF. The chain recombines TRBV2 with TRBJ2-5, with D tentatively TRBD1 (5 bases). This CDR3 has 16 residues. V was trimmed by 8 bases and J by 1 base, leaving 20 bases between them. Germline V lookup: CDR1 SNHLY, CDR2 FYNNEI. Supplemented by reference TRBV2 and TRBJ2-5, the full variable domain reads EPEVTQTPSHQVTQMGQEVILRCVPISNHLYFYWYRQILGQKVEFLVSFYNNEISEKSEIFDDQFSVERPDGSNFTLKIRSTKLEDSAMYFCASYTVGANPQETQYFGPGTRLLVL.

CDR3 amino acids: CASSPRQGANTGELFF. CDR3 bases: TGTGCCAGCAGCCCACGACAGGGGGCGAACACCGGGGAGCTGTTTTTT. The V call is TRBV11-2, the J call TRBJ2-2; 9 bases line up with TRBD1. The V gene's germline CDR1 is SGHAT and CDR2 FQNNGV. CDR3 length: 16 amino acids. J was trimmed by 0 bases and V by 5 bases; bases with no gene match: 4. The variable domain in full, with the rest retrieved from reference TRBV11-2 and TRBJ2-2, is EAGVAQSPRYKIIEKRQSVAFWCNPISGHATLYWYQQILGQGPKLLIQFQNNGVVDDSQLPKDRFSAERLKGVDSTLKIQPAKLEDSAVYLCASSPRQGANTGELFFGEGSRLTVL.

This clonotype was detected many times. The chain employs TRBV5-1 and TRBJ2-3; D remains ambiguous. Germline V lookup: CDR1 SGHRS, CDR2 YFSETQ. CDR3 length: 11 residues. Trimming left V 9 bases short and J 5 bases short, with 10 bases between. The CDR3 sequence is CATTEEDTQYF. DNA for the CDR3: TGCGCCACCACGGAAGAAGATACGCAGTATTTT. The full variable domain, in which reference TRBV5-1 and TRBJ2-3 provide the parts outside the CDR3, is KAGVTQTPRYLIKTRGQQVTLSCSPISGHRSVSWYQQTPGQGLQFLFEYFSETQRNKGNFPGRFSGRQFSNSRSEMNVSTLELGDSALYLCATTEEDTQYFGPGTRLTVL.

To note about this clonotype: Relative to the germline gene, one junction end is altered; a read error may explain this. CDR3 bases: TGCAGTGCCCGGGGGACTAGCGGAAACTGGAACTTC. Its protein product is CSARGTSGNWNF. The J gene is TRBJ2-7, the V gene TRBV20-1, with 11 bases identical to TRBD2. The CDR3 runs 12 residues. CDR1 is DFQATT, CDR2 SNEGSKA, per germline (reference sequence).

Many counts were recorded for this clonotype. This chain uses TRBV7-9 with TRBJ1-1, with no clear D. The CDR3 consists of 14 residues. V lost 1 base and J lost 3, with 9 bases in between. The germline CDR1 and CDR2 sequences are SEHNR and FQNEAQ (reference sequence). The CDR3 DNA reads TGTGCCAGCAGCTTAGGGGTCGCGGACACTGAAGCTTTCTTT. This translates into CASSLGVADTEAFF.

This clonotype was observed many times. This chain connects TRBV20-1 to TRBJ1-4; 10 nucleotides match TRBD1. Germline V gene lookup returns CDR1 DFQATT and CDR2 SNEGSKA (reference sequence). V was clipped by 6 bases and J by 0 bases; unmatched bases: 10. This CDR3 is built from 17 residues. The CDR3 sequence: CSARQGAEMSTNEKLFF. In nucleotides, the CDR3 is TGCAGTGCAAGACAGGGGGCGGAAATGTCAACTAATGAAAAACTGTTTTTT.

There are many counts of this clonotype. The V gene is TRBV18, the J gene TRBJ2-3; 12 positions match TRBD2. The germline V gene encodes CDR1 KGHSH and CDR2 LQKENI. This CDR3 has 17 residues. The V and J ends lost 1 base and 5 bases, in that order; junction bases with no gene match: 7. The CDR3 sequence is CASSPRRLAGVVDTQYF. The CDR3 coding sequence is TGTGCCAGCTCACCACGAAGACTAGCGGGAGTGGTAGATACGCAGTATTTT.